This T cell receptor (beta chain) came from a study of T cell responses to AZD1222 COVID-19 vaccine. Findings and caveats of the study: Repertoire sampling happened only post peak T cell response. Reports say nearly half of spike-specific TCRs go after unmutated variant regions. It should be noted that donors were predominantly white British and more often female, and clonal diversity was possibly underestimated.

Investigators merged groups given second doses at roughly 4 or roughly 12 weeks. Profiling relied on immunoSEQ multiplex PCR, and the TCRdb table lists in-frame clones only, not all of them. The sample lists around 200,000 clones, around 90% occurring once. This clone was counted once. What it recognizes is unknown. Germline values: CDR1 MNHEY, CDR2 SMNVEV (reference sequence). Between the trimmed V and J ends, which lost 3 bases and 4 bases, there was a span of 8 bases. The CDR3 extends over 13 amino acids. This sequence was found in an adult who received the AZD1222 COVID-19 vaccine. This material consisted of peripheral blood, taken 28 days after the second AZD1222 dose. This chain connects TRBV27 to TRBJ2-3; D is undetermined. CDR3 region: CASSFIGADTQYF. For the CDR3, the DNA is TGTGCCAGCAGTTTCATAGGTGCAGATACGCAGTATTTT.